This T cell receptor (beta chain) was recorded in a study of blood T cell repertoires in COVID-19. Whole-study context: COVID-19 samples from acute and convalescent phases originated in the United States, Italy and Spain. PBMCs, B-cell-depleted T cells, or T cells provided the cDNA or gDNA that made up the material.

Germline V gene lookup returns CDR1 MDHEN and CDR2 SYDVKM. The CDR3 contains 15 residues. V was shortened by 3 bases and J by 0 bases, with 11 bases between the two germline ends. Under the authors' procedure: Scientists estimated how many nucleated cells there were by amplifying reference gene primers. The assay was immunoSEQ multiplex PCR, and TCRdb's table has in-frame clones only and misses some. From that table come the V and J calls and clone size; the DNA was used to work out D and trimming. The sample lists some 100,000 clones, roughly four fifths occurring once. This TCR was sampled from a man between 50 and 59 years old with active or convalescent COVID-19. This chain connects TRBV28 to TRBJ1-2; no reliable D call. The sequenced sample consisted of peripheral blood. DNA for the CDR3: TGTGCCAGCAGTTTCTCTGGGGAGCCTAACTATGGCTACACCTTC. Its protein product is CASSFSGEPNYGYTF.